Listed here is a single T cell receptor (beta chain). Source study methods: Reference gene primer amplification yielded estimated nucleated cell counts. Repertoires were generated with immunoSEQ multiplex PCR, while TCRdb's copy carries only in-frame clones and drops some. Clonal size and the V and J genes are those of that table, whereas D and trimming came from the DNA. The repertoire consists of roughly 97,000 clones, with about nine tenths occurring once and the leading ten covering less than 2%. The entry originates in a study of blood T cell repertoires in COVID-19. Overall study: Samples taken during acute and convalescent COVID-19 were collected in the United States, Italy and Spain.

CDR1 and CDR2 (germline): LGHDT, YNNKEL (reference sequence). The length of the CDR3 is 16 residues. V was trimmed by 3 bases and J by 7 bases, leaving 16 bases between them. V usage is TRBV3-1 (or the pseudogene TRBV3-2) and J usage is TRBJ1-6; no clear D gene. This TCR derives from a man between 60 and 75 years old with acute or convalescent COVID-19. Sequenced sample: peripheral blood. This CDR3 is CASSHNDHRGNSPLHF. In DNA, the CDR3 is TGTGCCAGCAGCCATAACGACCACAGAGGGAATTCACCCCTCCACTTT.